This entry describes one T cell receptor (beta chain). Its antigen remains unknown. A read error may produce the germline difference seen at one junction end. With the Oncomine TCR Beta short-read assay, DNA from cultured CD4+ T cells was sequenced. Using its own MiXCR run on the PCR reads, TCRdb lists one record per CDR3 protein. The sample shows about 20,000 distinct CDR3 sequences, approximately 48% of them seen only once. Treatment given: roughly 11-day PBMC culture with coronavirus spike peptide pools or control peptides (ViraFEST assay). The source of the sample is a study of vaccination and CD4 T cells after COVID-19. Overall study: Stimulation used overlapping spike peptides from SARS-CoV-2, HCoV-NL63, HCoV-OC43 and HCoV-229E. Study observations and caveats: In convalescent patients, a median roughly 87% of post-vaccine SARS-CoV-2-reactive clones appeared only after vaccination.

This specimen consisted of CD4+ T cells from blood, cultured in vitro, obtained before SARS-CoV-2 vaccination. The origin of this receptor is a human donor who had recovered from COVID-19.

The CDR3 loop reads CAISESNGQDVRF. The CDR3 bases are TGTGCCATCAGTGAGTCGAATGGTCAGGACGTTAGATTT. The gene calls are TRBV10-3 and TRBJ1-6; D unclear. Germline lookup yields CDR1 ENHRY and CDR2 SYGVKD. CDR3 length: 13 residues.